The sequence of this T cell receptor (beta chain) was determined in a study of T cells after yellow fever vaccination (dated by TCRdb to about 2019). Regarding the research as a whole: The SMART-Seq v4 Ultra Low Input RNA kit was used to prepare libraries from fractions with low cell numbers. To follow T-cell clones before and after both primary and booster YFV17D yellow fever vaccination, bulk TCR alpha and beta repertoires underwent longitudinal sequencing. Blood samples were taken at several timepoints before and after primary and secondary immunization, and bulk PBMC replicates and cell subsets were isolated. Two healthy male donors, one aged 18 to 30 and one aged 30 to 40 years, made up the cohort.

Study-wide conclusions, independent of this receptor: Because only a couple of donors were included in the study, the extent to which the findings can be generalized is limited. Most clones expanded after primary vaccination (almost 98% of CD4 and around 89% of CD8) were re-detected after the booster, suggesting that broad memory maintenance occurred. Computational filtering was needed because FACS-sorted repertoires could contain abundant contaminating clonotypes from the bulk population. A small fraction of clonotypes showed up in both the CD4 and CD8 compartments, probably as a result of convergent recombination. The secondary T-cell response was found to be weaker but faster than the primary response, with a peak reached on day 5 rather than on day 15.

Sequencer: Illumina NovaSeq 6000. TCR cDNA was synthesized by 5'RACE template switching, through which a universal primer site and unique molecular identifiers were introduced. cDNA synthesis was primed from both the TCR alpha and TCR beta constant segments. Libraries were amplified in two PCR steps, with sample barcodes and sequencing adapters added in the second step. Sequencing of libraries was done on Illumina HiSeq 2500 (2x100 bp) or NovaSeq (2x150 bp). In the source study's methods: Reads were demultiplexed and collapsed into UMI consensus sequences with MIGEC, and V(D)J alignment was performed with MiXCR. Vaccine-responding clonotypes were identified with edgeR using replicate PBMC samples, with FDR below 0.01 and a log2 fold change above 5 up to day 15 being required. Each bulk clonotype was labeled CD4 or CD8 based on which sequenced repertoire, CD4 or CD8, contained the clonotype at higher abundance. TCRdb reworked the public reads: Q25 trimming with fastp, MiXCR clone assembly, productive beta chains retained. Identical CDR3 protein sequences are pooled into one entry, listed with their most common genes and DNA. In this record, the V and J calls reflect TCRdb's handling and not the investigators' own analysis. A total of about 350,000 distinct CDR3 sequences appear in this sample, roughly an eighth of them only once. The ten most abundant clones make up 3.2% of the sample.

The germline V gene provides CDR1 SGHRS and CDR2 YFSETQ. Deletion took 2 bases off V and 6 bases off J, with a span of 13 bases between the germline ends. From the cysteine through the phenylalanine, the CDR3 covers 14 amino acids. Only the CDR3 DNA is retained, 42 bases long and in frame from the first base. Read against the paper, the sample's treatment or condition label means: live attenuated yellow fever vaccine strain. PBMCs were isolated from peripheral blood using a standard Ficoll-Paque protocol. CD4 and CD8 T-cell fractions were isolated with Dynabeads CD4 and CD8 positive selection kits. TriZol was used to extract RNA from bulk PBMCs, from CD4 and CD8 fractions, and from dextramer-positive and dextramer-negative fractions. As to this clonotype: Its specific antigen is unknown. No much larger clone is present one base from it, and per-base qualities are unavailable.

This sequence originates from a man aged 18 to 30 who received the YFV17D yellow fever vaccine. Sequenced material: CD4+ T cells sorted from PBMCs, taken 15 days after the yellow fever booster vaccination. The chain employs TRBV5-1 and TRBJ2-3; possibly the D gene is TRBD1, per 6 matching bases. The sequenced DNA: TGCGCCAGCAGCTTTTGGACAGCGGCGGATACGCAGTATTTT. Its translation is CASSFWTAADTQYF.